These 30 T cell receptor beta chains share one sample of origin, sequenced in a study of T-cell memory formation after mild COVID-19. One entry per CDR3 protein results from TCRdb running MiXCR on the 5' RACE reads. Here the sample spans approximately 400,000 distinct CDR3 sequences, approximately 19% being singletons. Sequenced material: PBMCs or a T cell subset sorted from them (not recorded which). The receptors come from a man aged 18 to 29 who had mild COVID-19 (a few samples of this study predate the infection). Cell type and time point are not known.

The chain employs TRBV7-3 and TRBJ2-2, with unresolved D. CDR3 length: 13 residues. The germline V gene encodes CDR1 SGHTA and CDR2 FQGTGA. V gave up 6 bases and J gave up 5 bases, with 10 bases separating them. CDR3 sequence: CASSVGVTGELFF. The CDR3 region has the DNA TGTGCCAGCAGTGTCGGAGTAACCGGGGAGCTGTTTTTT. The entire variable domain, with the rest obtained from reference TRBV7-3 and TRBJ2-2, is as follows: GAGVSQTPSNKVTEKGKYVELRCDPISGHTALYWYRQSLGQGPEFLIYFQGTGAADDSGLPNDRFFAVRPEGSVSTLKIQRTERGDSAVYLCASSVGVTGELFFGEGSRLTVL.

This clonotype has a count of ten or more. The chain has TRBV6-4 and TRBJ2-3; 9 nucleotides agree with TRBD2. The trim removed 3 bases at V and 3 bases at J, leaving 4 bases unmatched. The CDR3 has 15 residues. CDR1 and CDR2 (germline): MRHNA, SNTAGT. In nucleotides, the CDR3 is TGTGCCAGCAGTGAGCGCGGGGGGGCAACAGATACGCAGTATTTT. Translation: CASSERGGATDTQYF.

CDR3 in amino acids: CASSLYPGLYSNQPQHF. Written as DNA, the CDR3 is TGCGCCAGCAGCTTGTACCCGGGACTATATAGCAATCAGCCCCAGCATTTT. The rearrangement links TRBV5-1 to TRBJ1-5; possibly TRBD1 for D (5 bases). This CDR3 spans 17 amino acids. CDR1 and CDR2 from the germline V gene are SGHRS and YFSETQ. Trimming pared 1 base from V and 0 bases from J, leaving 14 bases between. Drawing the rest from reference TRBV5-1 and TRBJ1-5, the complete variable domain is KAGVTQTPRYLIKTRGQQVTLSCSPISGHRSVSWYQQTPGQGLQFLFEYFSETQRNKGNFPGRFSGRQFSNSRSEMNVSTLELGDSALYLCASSLYPGLYSNQPQHFGDGTRLSIL.

This clonotype has at least ten counts. The chain carries TRBV28 and TRBJ2-5, with 7 bases fitting TRBD1. In germline, CDR1 is MDHEN, CDR2 SYDVKM. The trim removed 5 bases at V and 5 bases at J, leaving 8 bases unmatched. The CDR3 length is 14 residues. CDR3 loop: CASSRTGVVETQYF. DNA of the CDR3: TGTGCCAGCAGTCGAACAGGGGTAGTGGAGACCCAGTACTTC. Using reference TRBV28 and TRBJ2-5 for the parts outside the CDR3, the full variable domain is DVKVTQSSRYLVKRTGEKVFLECVQDMDHENMFWYRQDPGLGLRLIYFSYDVKMKEKGDIPEGYSVSREKKERFSLILESASTNQTSMYLCASSRTGVVETQYFGPGTRLLVL.

The chain's CDR3 is CASSLRKRVGETQYF. The DNA of the CDR3 is TGTGCCAGCAGCCTGAGGAAGCGGGTTGGTGAGACCCAGTACTTC. The chain is built from TRBV9 and TRBJ2-5, with a weak D call TRBD2 (6 bases). This CDR3 spans 15 amino acids. The germline V gene has CDR1 SGDLS and CDR2 YYNGEE. V lost 4 bases and J lost 5, with 18 bases in between.

The rearrangement uses TRBV20-1 and TRBJ2-4; TRBD1 matches 8 bases. CDR1 is DFQATT and CDR2 is SNEGSKA in the germline V gene (reference sequence). V lost 2 bases to trimming and J lost 8 bases; unmatched junction nucleotides: 5. This CDR3 contains 13 residues. The CDR3 protein is CSARRQGTDIQYF. The DNA for the CDR3 is TGCAGTGCTAGACGACAGGGGACGGACATTCAGTACTTC.

V usage is TRBV29-1 and J usage is TRBJ1-2; D is ambiguous. The CDR3 length is 8 residues. Germline assignment: CDR1 SQVTM and CDR2 ANQGSEA. Trimming left V 8 bases short and J 8 bases short, with 6 bases between. The CDR3 loop reads CSPGGYTF. DNA for the CDR3: TGCAGCCCCGGAGGCTACACCTTC. The whole variable domain, remainder taken from reference TRBV29-1 and TRBJ1-2, is SAVISQKPSRDICQRGTSLTIQCQVDSQVTMMFWYRQQPGQSLTLIATANQGSEATYESGFVIDKFPISRPNLTFSTLTVSNMSPEDSSIYLCSPGGYTFGSGTRLTVV.

The chain carries TRBV7-3 and TRBJ2-6, with 8 bases fitting TRBD2. CDR1 is SGHTA and CDR2 is FQGTGA in the germline V gene. The CDR3 covers 18 residues. V shed 2 bases, J shed 6 bases, and the junction held 12 bases outside the gene matches. DNA of the CDR3: TGTGCCAGCAGCTTATCCCGAGCGGGGGCCCTGGAGGCCAACGTCCTGACTTTC. This gives the protein CASSLSRAGALEANVLTF.

This clonotype showed up just a few times. This chain joins TRBV7-9 and TRBJ1-5, with D perhaps TRBD1 (5 bases). Germline CDR1 and CDR2: SEHNR and FQNEAQ (reference sequence). V was trimmed by 5 bases and J by 7 bases, leaving 12 bases between them. This CDR3 comprises 13 residues. CDR3: CASSRGIGQPQHF. CDR3 DNA sequence: TGTGCCAGCAGCCGGGGGATCGGACAGCCCCAGCATTTT.

The chain combines TRBV5-1 with TRBJ2-3, with 10 bases lining up with TRBD2. V lost 0 bases to trimming and J lost 11 bases; unmatched junction nucleotides: 9. This CDR3 has 15 amino acids. In germline, CDR1 is SGHRS, CDR2 YFSETQ. The DNA of the CDR3 is TGCGCCAGCAGCTTGGATGGTAGCGGGGGGTTCGGGCAGTATTTT. It translates to CASSLDGSGGFGQYF.

The rearrangement joins TRBV12-3 or TRBV12-4 to TRBJ2-7, with 10 bases aligning to TRBD1. Germline trimming cut 8 bases from V and 7 bases from J; bases unmatched to any gene: 5. This CDR3 is built from 12 residues. CDR3 sequence (DNA): TGTGCCAGCCGGGACAGGGGTATGGAGCAGTACTTC. This codes for CASRDRGMEQYF.

There are a few counts of this clonotype. The rearrangement links TRBV7-2 to TRBJ1-1, with D perhaps TRBD1 (5 bases). Trimming took off 6 bases at V and 2 bases at J, with 10 bases between the two ends. Per the germline V gene, CDR1 is SGHTA and CDR2 is FQGNSA. The CDR3 consists of 13 residues. For the CDR3, the DNA is TGTGCCAGCAGGATAGGGGTCAACACTGAAGCTTTCTTT. Translated, it gives CASRIGVNTEAFF. The full variable domain, its missing parts supplied by reference TRBV7-2 and TRBJ1-1, is GAGVSQSPSNKVTEKGKDVELRCDPISGHTALYWYRQSLGQGLEFLIYFQGNSAPDKSGLPSDRFSAERTGGSVSTLTIQRTQQEDSAVYLCASRIGVNTEAFFGQGTRLTVV.

The V and J genes are TRBV4-3 and TRBJ1-1, with D possibly TRBD1 on 5 matching bases. Trimming took off 3 bases at V and 7 bases at J, with 15 bases between the two ends. This CDR3 is built from 14 residues. The V gene's germline CDR1 is LGHNA and CDR2 YSLEER. CDR3 nucleotide sequence: TGCGCCAGCAGCCACCGCGATGGGGGAGGTGAAGCTTTCTTT. Encoded protein: CASSHRDGGGEAFF.

This clonotype occurred a few times. V gene TRBV29-1 combines with J gene TRBJ2-7; 9 bases are shared with TRBD2. This CDR3 contains 14 residues. The V segment lost 5 bases and the J segment 2 bases; nucleotides outside the gene matches: 7. From germline, CDR1 is SQVTM and CDR2 ANQGSEA. CDR3 coding DNA: TGCAGCGTTTGGATAGCGGGAGCCACCTACGAGCAGTACTTC. Protein product: CSVWIAGATYEQYF.

Many counts were recorded for this clonotype. V usage is TRBV29-1 and J usage is TRBJ2-6; D gene uncertain. V lost 0 bases to trimming and J lost 0 bases, with 3 bases between them. This CDR3 comprises 14 residues. Germline CDR1 SQVTM, CDR2 ANQGSEA. DNA of the CDR3: TGCAGCGTTGAAGATGTCTCTGGGGCCAACGTCCTGACTTTC. Protein product: CSVEDVSGANVLTF.

J is TRBJ2-1 and V is TRBV5-1; TRBD1 matches at 9 bases. This CDR3 region has 14 residues. Germline V gene lookup returns CDR1 SGHRS and CDR2 YFSETQ. With 6 bases clipped from V and 4 bases from J, the junction kept 5 bases outside the gene matches. The CDR3 sequence is CASKSTGGYNEQFF. The CDR3 bases are TGCGCCAGCAAATCGACAGGGGGGTACAATGAGCAGTTCTTC.

This clonotype appeared a few times. The chain recombines TRBV5-1 with TRBJ1-6; D unclear. Trimming left V 0 bases short and J 8 bases short, with 9 bases between. The germline gives CDR1 SGHRS, CDR2 YFSETQ. The CDR3 sequence is 14 residues long. The CDR3 sequence is CASSLDAGDSPLHF. The CDR3 DNA is TGCGCCAGCAGCTTGGACGCGGGTGATTCACCCCTCCACTTT.

The chain employs TRBV10-3 and TRBJ1-2; D unclear. V was trimmed by 10 bases and J by 8 bases, leaving 11 bases between them. The CDR3 consists of 10 residues. Germline V gene lookup returns CDR1 ENHRY and CDR2 SYGVKD. CDR3 coding DNA: TGTGCCAGCGGGCCCAGCGGCTACACCTTC. Protein: CASGPSGYTF.

The rearrangement uses TRBV6-5 and TRBJ2-5, with 8 bases identical to TRBD2. The CDR3 has 15 residues. Germline-derived CDR1 and CDR2 are MNHEY and SVGAGI. Losses at the gene ends were 7 bases for V and 1 base for J; bases not matched to a gene: 8. CDR3 DNA: TGTGCCAGCACACCCTACGGGGGGGCCCAAGAGACCCAGTACTTC. It yields the protein CASTPYGGAQETQYF.

This clonotype has only a few counts. The V call is TRBV5-1, the J call TRBJ2-7; the D gene is possibly TRBD2 (7 bases). The germline CDR1 and CDR2 sequences are SGHRS and YFSETQ. V lost 2 bases and J lost 3, with 12 bases in between. The CDR3 has 14 amino acids. In DNA form, the CDR3 reads TGCGCCAGCAGCTTTACAGGGAGGGACTACGAGCAGTACGTC. Encoded protein: CASSFTGRDYEQYV.

This clonotype was found a few times. V gene TRBV6-2 or TRBV6-3 combines with J gene TRBJ2-7, with D unresolved. Germline lookup yields CDR1 MNHEY and CDR2 SVGEGT. The CDR3 extends over 13 amino acids. The germline V and J ends were trimmed by 5 bases and 3 bases, with 11 bases remaining between them. The DNA for the CDR3 is TGTGCCAGCAGTGGCCCGGTCAACTACGAGCAGTACGTC. This translates into CASSGPVNYEQYV.

The chain links TRBV20-1 to TRBJ1-2; possibly TRBD1 for D (5 bases). Per the germline V gene, CDR1 is DFQATT and CDR2 is SNEGSKA (reference sequence). CDR3 length equals 11 residues. CDR3 nucleotide sequence: TGCACGGGGCGCCAAAACTATGGCTACACCTTC. As protein: CTGRQNYGYTF.

The genes are TRBV2 and TRBJ1-5; D perhaps matches TRBD1 (5 bases). The CDR3 is made up of 13 amino acids. Deletions cut 6 bases from V and 6 bases from J, with 12 bases between. Germline assignment: CDR1 SNHLY and CDR2 FYNNEI. In DNA, the CDR3 is TGTGCCAGCAGGGAATGGGGGGGTCAGCCCCAGCATTTT. It yields the protein CASREWGGQPQHF. The full variable domain, completed using reference TRBV2 and TRBJ1-5, is EPEVTQTPSHQVTQMGQEVILRCVPISNHLYFYWYRQILGQKVEFLVSFYNNEISEKSEIFDDQFSVERPDGSNFTLKIRSTKLEDSAMYFCASREWGGQPQHFGDGTRLSIL.

The chain employs TRBV5-6 and TRBJ1-3; no definite D call. The ends were cut back, 3 bases at V and 0 bases at J, with 7 bases in the middle. The CDR3 consists of 14 residues. Germline V CDR1 and CDR2: SGHDT, YYEEEE. The CDR3 bases are TGTGCCAGCAGCTGGGGAGGCTCTGGAAACACCATATATTTT. This sequence encodes CASSWGGSGNTIYF.

This clonotype was observed a few times. The chain uses TRBV15 and TRBJ2-5; D uncertain. CDR3 length equals 12 residues. The germline V and J ends were trimmed by 0 bases and 5 bases, with 4 bases remaining between them. Germline V gives CDR1 LNHNV, CDR2 YYDKDF (reference sequence). Here the CDR3 reads CATSRDRETQYF. As DNA, the CDR3 is TGTGCCACCAGCAGAGATCGGGAGACCCAGTACTTC.

This clonotype was observed a handful of times. The V and J genes are TRBV20-1 and TRBJ2-5; 7 nucleotides agree with TRBD2. V shed 2 bases and J 1 base; nucleotides not matched to a gene: 1. The CDR3 spans 13 residues. The germline gives CDR1 DFQATT, CDR2 SNEGSKA (reference sequence). This chain's CDR3 is CSARWGGQETQYF. The CDR3 DNA is TGCAGTGCTAGATGGGGGGGCCAAGAGACCCAGTACTTC.

The chain couples TRBV9 to TRBJ2-5; D is unclear. Trimming cost V 0 bases and J 2 bases, with 11 bases left between them. The CDR3 has 15 amino acids. CDR1 is SGDLS, CDR2 YYNGEE, per germline. The CDR3: CASSVATGRQETQYF. Written as DNA, the CDR3 is TGTGCCAGCAGCGTAGCCACTGGCCGACAAGAGACCCAGTACTTC. The full variable domain, with the rest looked up from reference TRBV9 and TRBJ2-5, is DSGVTQTPKHLITATGQRVTLRCSPRSGDLSVYWYQQSLDQGLQFLIQYYNGEERAKGNILERFSAQQFPDLHSELNLSSLELGDSALYFCASSVATGRQETQYFGPGTRLLVL.

This chain connects TRBV4-1 to TRBJ2-1, with D uncertain. Trimming took 4 bases from V and 9 from J, leaving 25 bases between them. The germline V gene has CDR1 MGHRA and CDR2 YSYEKL. The CDR3 extends over 17 amino acids. In DNA form, the CDR3 reads TGCGCCAGCAGCCCCATTAACCCCTCCGTCGCTGTAAGTGAGCAGTTCTTC. It translates to CASSPINPSVAVSEQFF.

The table lists this clonotype with a count of one. The chain carries TRBV7-3 and TRBJ1-6; no clear D. The CDR3 has 13 residues. Deletions cut 6 bases from V and 7 bases from J, with 10 bases between. The V gene's germline CDR1 is SGHTA and CDR2 FQGTGA. CDR3 sequence (DNA): TGTGCCAGCAGTTCACATCAGAATTCACCCCTCCACTTT. Amino acids: CASSSHQNSPLHF.

This clonotype was seen a few times. The chain uses TRBV15 and TRBJ2-5; D uncertain. Per the germline V gene, CDR1 is LNHNV and CDR2 is YYDKDF (reference sequence). The CDR3 sequence is 13 residues long. Trimming left V 4 bases short and J 1 base short, with 7 bases between. CDR3 bases: TGTGCCACCAGCAACCCCGGCCAAGAGACCCAGTACTTC. It yields the protein CATSNPGQETQYF.